The TCR beta chain under discussion was sequenced for a study of T-cell memory formation after mild COVID-19. Study-level findings and limits: Nothing confirmed that second-wave clones peaking on day 37 were specific for SARS-CoV-2. Pre-infection memory harbored some responding clones, suggesting cross-reactive memory joined.

As regards this clonotype: Its antigen remains unknown.

This CDR3 region has 15 residues. Germline CDR1 SNHLY, CDR2 FYNNEI. With 4 bases removed from V and 6 bases from J, the gap between germline ends came to 16 bases. MiXCR, applied by TCRdb to the 5' RACE reads, yields one record per CDR3 protein. The table shows about 57,000 distinct CDR3 sequences, with 12% occurring only once. This chain uses TRBV2 with TRBJ1-5; D might be TRBD1 (5 bases). Source material: PBMCs or a T cell subset sorted from them (not recorded which). This receptor was taken from a man younger than 35 who had mild COVID-19 (a few samples of this study predate the infection). Cell type and time point are not known. This chain's CDR3 is CASSGGTGHSQPQHF. The CDR3 region has the DNA TGTGCCAGCAGTGGAGGCACGGGGCATTCTCAGCCCCAGCATTTT.